A single sample is the source of the 21 T cell receptor beta chains below, sequenced in a study of blood T cell repertoires in COVID-19. The table came from immunoSEQ multiplex PCR; TCRdb's copy has only in-frame clones and leaves some out. The table shows some 150,000 clones, with 80% to 90% occurring only once. Material: peripheral blood. All receptors derive from a woman aged 60-70 years with COVID-19, enrolled during active disease.

In this sample, this clone turned up once. The chain employs TRBV12-5 and TRBJ2-7; no definite D call. The CDR3 has 14 residues. Trimming pared 4 bases from V and 5 bases from J, leaving 15 bases between. In germline, CDR1 is LGHNT, CDR2 FRNRAP. Written as DNA, the CDR3 is TGTGCTAGTGGTTCTCCTACTTGGGCCCACGAGCAGTACTTC. This codes for CASGSPTWAHEQYF.

This clone turned up a few times. The rearrangement links TRBV18 to TRBJ1-5; no firm D call. CDR3 length: 17 amino acids. Germline CDR1 KGHSH, CDR2 LQKENI. V lost 2 bases and J lost 0, with 14 bases in between. The CDR3, as DNA: TGTGCCAGCTCACCAATAGGACTTACCCTTAGCAATCAGCCCCAGCATTTT. Encoded protein: CASSPIGLTLSNQPQHF. Supplemented by reference TRBV18 and TRBJ1-5, the full variable domain reads NAGVMQNPRHLVRRRGQEARLRCSPMKGHSHVYWYRQLPEEGLKFMVYLQKENIIDESGMPKERFSAEFPKEGPSILRIQQVVRGDSAAYFCASSPIGLTLSNQPQHFGDGTRLSIL.

This chain uses TRBV7-2 with TRBJ1-5; D is uncertain. V lost 3 bases and J lost 1, with 4 bases in between. Germline values: CDR1 SGHTA, CDR2 FQGNSA. The CDR3 has 13 amino acids. CDR3 DNA: TGTGCCAGCAGCTTCCGGAGCAATCAGCCCCAGCATTTT. As protein: CASSFRSNQPQHF.

The genes are TRBV18 and TRBJ1-1, with 8 bases fitting TRBD1. This CDR3 comprises 13 residues. Trimming cost V 7 bases and J 5 bases; bases outside gene matches: 6. CDR1 and CDR2 from the germline V gene are KGHSH and LQKENI. The CDR3 is CASFGQGGTEAFF. In nucleotides, the CDR3 is TGTGCCAGCTTTGGACAGGGTGGAACTGAAGCTTTCTTT.

The genes are TRBV19 and TRBJ2-7; 7 bases fit TRBD2. Germline V gives CDR1 LNHDA, CDR2 SQIVND (reference sequence). The CDR3 length is 13 residues. Unmatched junction bases numbered 3, after V lost 7 bases and J lost 0 bases. The CDR3 loop reads CASTGGSSYEQYF. The DNA for the CDR3 is TGTGCCAGTACCGGCGGGAGCTCCTACGAGCAGTACTTC.

This rearrangement joins TRBV4-3 to TRBJ1-1, with 9 bases identical to TRBD1. J lost 0 bases, V lost 4 bases, and 3 bases had no gene match. Germline CDR1 is LGHNA and CDR2 is YSLEER. CDR3 size: 15 residues. Here the CDR3 DNA reads TGCGCCAGCAGCCCGCGGGACAGGGTGAACACTGAAGCTTTCTTT. Residues: CASSPRDRVNTEAFF.

The V call is TRBV5-1, the J call TRBJ1-3; 9 bases are shared with TRBD1. The germline V gene has CDR1 SGHRS and CDR2 YFSETQ. The CDR3 is 19 amino acids. J was trimmed by 1 base and V by 0 bases; bases with no gene match: 11. In DNA, the CDR3 is TGCGCCAGCAGCTTGGCCCTAAGTACACAGGGGGCGTCTGGAAACACCATATATTTT. It specifies CASSLALSTQGASGNTIYF.

The CDR3 region has the DNA TGTGCCAGCAGCCCCCGAGGTAGAGCGGGAGGTCAGACCCAGTACTTC. Amino acids: CASSPRGRAGGQTQYF. V usage is TRBV7-2 and J usage is TRBJ2-5, with TRBD2 matching 9 bases. CDR1 and CDR2 from the germline V gene are SGHTA and FQGNSA. This CDR3 is built from 16 residues. With V trimmed by 5 bases and J by 6 bases, 13 bases remained unmatched.

The V call is TRBV11-3, the J call TRBJ1-2; tentatively, D is TRBD1 (6 bases). This CDR3 has 13 residues. V gave up 2 bases and J gave up 4 bases, with 8 bases separating them. Germline V gene lookup returns CDR1 SGHNT and CDR2 YENEEA. The CDR3, as DNA: TGTGCCAGCAGCTTAAGGGGGTTCTATGGCTACACCTTC. Amino acid sequence: CASSLRGFYGYTF. Looking up the rest from reference TRBV11-3 and TRBJ1-2 gives the full variable domain: EAGVVQSPRYKIIEKKQPVAFWCNPISGHNTLYWYLQNLGQGPELLIRYENEEAVDDSQLPKDRFSAERLKGVDSTLKIQPAELGDSAVYLCASSLRGFYGYTFGSGTRLTVV.

This clone has a handful of counts. This rearrangement joins TRBV20-1 to TRBJ1-2; D is undetermined. Per the germline V gene, CDR1 is DFQATT and CDR2 is SNEGSKA (reference sequence). Trimming stripped 3 bases from V and 4 bases from J, with 12 bases between. The CDR3 extends over 13 amino acids. Here the CDR3 reads CSASPAPGYGYTF. CDR3 coding DNA: TGCAGTGCTAGTCCAGCACCAGGCTATGGCTACACCTTC.

This chain uses TRBV5-5 with TRBJ2-1; TRBD2 is a possible D gene (5 bases). Germline CDR1 reads SGHKS; CDR2 reads YYEKEE (reference sequence). Trimming took off 4 bases at V and 10 bases at J, with 15 bases between the two ends. There are 13 residues in the CDR3. In DNA, the CDR3 is TGTGCCAGCAGCACCGGGATGCCGGACGAGCAGTTCTTC. Protein: CASSTGMPDEQFF.

V is TRBV28 and J is TRBJ1-4; perhaps TRBD1 as D (5 bases). Germline CDR1 MDHEN, CDR2 SYDVKM. The CDR3 sequence is 17 residues long. The ends were cut back, 1 base at V and 2 bases at J, with 14 bases in the middle. The CDR3 loop reads CASSLFLGGSTNEKLFF. The CDR3 region has the DNA TGTGCCAGCAGTTTATTTCTCGGGGGATCGACTAATGAAAAACTGTTTTTT.

The V and J genes are TRBV4-2 and TRBJ2-3, with D perhaps matching TRBD2 (5 bases). Germline V CDR1 and CDR2: LGHNA, YNFKEQ. CDR3 length: 14 residues. V gave up 3 bases and J gave up 2 bases, with 9 bases separating them. The CDR3 DNA follows: TGTGCCAGCAGCCAGAGGCGGGCCACAGATACGCAGTATTTT. This gives the protein CASSQRRATDTQYF.

DNA for the CDR3: TGTGCCAGCAGCTCGCGGACTAGAGCAGATACGCAGTATTTT. Translating it yields CASSSRTRADTQYF. This rearrangement joins TRBV9 to TRBJ2-3; 7 nucleotides align to TRBD2. V dropped 4 bases and J dropped 4; count of bases not matched to a gene: 6. The germline CDR1 and CDR2 sequences are SGDLS and YYNGEE. The CDR3 extends over 14 amino acids.

This chain connects TRBV9 to TRBJ2-1; 7 positions match TRBD2. Per the germline V gene, CDR1 is SGDLS and CDR2 is YYNGEE. Losses at the gene ends were 0 bases for V and 0 bases for J; bases not matched to a gene: 6. The CDR3 is made up of 17 amino acids. The CDR3, as DNA: TGTGCCAGCAGCGTAGAACATGGCGGGAGCTCCTACAATGAGCAGTTCTTC. Amino acids: CASSVEHGGSSYNEQFF.

The chain's CDR3 is CASSITGTRGQETQYF. In DNA form, the CDR3 reads TGTGCCAGTAGTATCACCGGGACTAGAGGCCAAGAGACCCAGTACTTC. This chain joins TRBV19 and TRBJ2-5, with 8 positions matching TRBD2. Germline CDR1 LNHDA, CDR2 SQIVND (reference sequence). The CDR3 is 16 residues long. With 3 bases clipped from V and 1 base from J, the junction kept 7 bases outside the gene matches.

The chain links TRBV19 to TRBJ1-4, with TRBD1 matching over 8 bases. This CDR3 is built from 14 residues. The germline V gene encodes CDR1 LNHDA and CDR2 SQIVND (reference sequence). V gave up 7 bases and J gave up 4 bases; unmatched junction bases: 5. The chain's CDR3 is CASTPGTGNEKLFF. The CDR3 nucleotides are TGTGCCAGTACCCCCGGGACAGGTAATGAAAAACTGTTTTTT. Full variable domain (remainder filled in from reference TRBV19 and TRBJ1-4): DGGITQSPKYLFRKEGQNVTLSCEQNLNHDAMYWYRQDPGQGLRLIYYSQIVNDFQKGDIAEGYSVSREKKESFPLTVTSAQKNPTAFYLCASTPGTGNEKLFFGSGTQLSVL.

The gene calls are TRBV4-2 and TRBJ2-7; 14 nucleotides match TRBD2. After removal of 4 bases from V and 6 bases from J, the junction contained 11 bases not matched to a gene. Germline assignment: CDR1 LGHNA and CDR2 YNFKEQ. The CDR3 is 17 residues long. The CDR3 reads CASSLGLAGGSAAEQYF. Here the CDR3 DNA reads TGTGCCAGCAGCCTTGGACTAGCGGGAGGTTCGGCCGCCGAGCAGTACTTC.

The chain combines TRBV27 with TRBJ2-1; 7 nucleotides line up with TRBD2. Germline V gives CDR1 MNHEY, CDR2 SMNVEV (reference sequence). The V and J ends lost 3 bases and 8 bases, in that order; junction bases with no gene match: 10. The CDR3 has 15 amino acids. CDR3 sequence reads: CASSLVSGSEDEQFF. In nucleotides, the CDR3 is TGTGCCAGCAGTTTGGTTAGCGGGTCAGAGGATGAGCAGTTCTTC.

The chain combines TRBV24-1 with TRBJ2-3, with a weak D call TRBD1 (6 bases). Between the trimmed V and J ends, which lost 11 bases and 2 bases, there was a span of 16 bases. From germline, CDR1 is KGHDR and CDR2 SFDVKD. The CDR3 has 14 amino acids. This CDR3 reads CAIQGHPPTDTQYF. Here the CDR3 DNA reads TGTGCCATCCAGGGACACCCACCCACAGATACGCAGTATTTT.

The chain is built from TRBV29-1 and TRBJ1-4; D not resolved. The germline V gene encodes CDR1 SQVTM and CDR2 ANQGSEA. V lost 5 bases and J 8 bases, leaving 6 bases between the germline ends. This CDR3 region has 10 residues. CDR3 in amino acids: CSVLSEKLFF. The CDR3 region has the DNA TGCAGCGTTTTATCCGAAAAACTGTTTTTT.